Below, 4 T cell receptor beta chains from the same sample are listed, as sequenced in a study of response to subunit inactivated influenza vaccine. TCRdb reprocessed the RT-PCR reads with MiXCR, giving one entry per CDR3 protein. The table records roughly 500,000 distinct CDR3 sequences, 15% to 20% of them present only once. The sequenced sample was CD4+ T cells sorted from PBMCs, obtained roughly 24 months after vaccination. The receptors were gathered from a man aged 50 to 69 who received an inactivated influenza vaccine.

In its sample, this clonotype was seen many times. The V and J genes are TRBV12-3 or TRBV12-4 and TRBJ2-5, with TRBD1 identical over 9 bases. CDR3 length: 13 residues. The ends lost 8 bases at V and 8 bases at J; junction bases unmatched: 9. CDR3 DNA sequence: TGTGCCAGCTTTTCCGGACAGGGGATTACCCAGTACTTC. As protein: CASFSGQGITQYF.

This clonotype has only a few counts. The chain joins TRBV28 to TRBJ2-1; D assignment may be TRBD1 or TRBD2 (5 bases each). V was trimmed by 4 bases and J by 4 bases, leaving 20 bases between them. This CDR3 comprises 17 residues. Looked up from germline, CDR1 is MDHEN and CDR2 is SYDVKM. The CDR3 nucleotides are TGTGCCAGCAGTTCTCCACGTCGGGGCTATCTTTACAATGAGCAGTTCTTC. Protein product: CASSSPRRGYLYNEQFF.

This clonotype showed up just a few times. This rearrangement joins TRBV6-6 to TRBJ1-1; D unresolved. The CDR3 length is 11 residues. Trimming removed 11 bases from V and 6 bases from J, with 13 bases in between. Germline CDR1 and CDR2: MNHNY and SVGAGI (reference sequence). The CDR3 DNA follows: TGTGCCGCAGGTGGATCCCCTGAAGCTTTCTTT. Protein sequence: CAAGGSPEAFF.

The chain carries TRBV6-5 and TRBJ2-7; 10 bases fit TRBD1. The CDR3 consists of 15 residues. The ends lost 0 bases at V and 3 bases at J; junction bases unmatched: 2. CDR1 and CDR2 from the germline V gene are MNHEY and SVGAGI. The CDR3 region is CASSYSWTGGYEQYF. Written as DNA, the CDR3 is TGTGCCAGCAGTTACTCGTGGACAGGGGGCTACGAGCAGTACTTC.